These 24 T cell receptor beta chains originate from one sample sequenced in a study of identical twins. Using its own MiXCR run on the 5' RACE reads, TCRdb lists one record per CDR3 protein. The table records about 20,000 distinct CDR3 sequences, approximately 70% of them present only once. Sequencing used memory (CD45RO+) T cells sorted from blood. The receptors were sampled from a woman aged 18-29 years in good health. This table probably holds off-target reads from a library built for another chain.

The rearrangement uses TRBV6-6 and TRBJ2-1; 10 nucleotides agree with TRBD2. The germline V gene has CDR1 MNHNY and CDR2 SVGAGI (reference sequence). CDR3 length equals 18 residues. Unmatched junction bases numbered 11, after V lost 4 bases and J lost 2 bases. In nucleotides, the CDR3 is TGTGCCAGCAGTTTCCGAGGACTAGCGGACCCCCCCTACAATGAGCAGTTCTTC. This gives the protein CASSFRGLADPPYNEQFF.

The table lists this clonotype with a few counts. V and J are TRBV6-2 or TRBV6-3 and TRBJ1-1; 9 positions agree with TRBD1. Per germline, CDR1 MNHEY and CDR2 SVGEGT. V trimming: 4 bases; J trimming: 5 bases; junction bases outside the gene matches: 5. CDR3 length equals 14 residues. The CDR3 coding sequence is TGTGCCAGCAGTTGGACAGGGGCTGGGACTGAAGCTTTCTTT. This gives the protein CASSWTGAGTEAFF.

The rearrangement links TRBV6-5 to TRBJ1-1, with no clear D. The CDR3 has 14 amino acids. The V and J ends lost 0 bases and 5 bases respectively, with 10 bases between them. CDR1 MNHEY and CDR2 SVGAGI come from the germline V gene. CDR3 nucleotide sequence: TGTGCCAGCAGTTACTCTAGATTGGGGACTGAAGCTTTCTTT. This sequence encodes CASSYSRLGTEAFF.

The chain joins TRBV11-2 to TRBJ2-1; D may be TRBD1 (6 bases). Trimming took off 7 bases at V and 6 bases at J, with 13 bases between the two ends. This CDR3 has 13 amino acids. Looked up from germline, CDR1 is SGHAT and CDR2 is FQNNGV. This CDR3 is CASNYLRGNEQFF. CDR3 in DNA: TGTGCCAGCAACTACCTCAGGGGCAATGAGCAGTTCTTC. The full variable domain, completed using reference TRBV11-2 and TRBJ2-1, is EAGVAQSPRYKIIEKRQSVAFWCNPISGHATLYWYQQILGQGPKLLIQFQNNGVVDDSQLPKDRFSAERLKGVDSTLKIQPAKLEDSAVYLCASNYLRGNEQFFGPGTRLTVL.

This sequence joins TRBV29-1 and TRBJ2-1; 11 nucleotides line up with TRBD1. V gave up 6 bases and J gave up 8 bases; unmatched junction bases: 9. CDR1 and CDR2 (germline): SQVTM, ANQGSEA. The CDR3 spans 14 residues. CDR3 protein: CSVDGQGAVDEQFF. The DNA for the CDR3 is TGCAGCGTCGACGGACAGGGGGCTGTGGATGAGCAGTTCTTC.

This clonotype came up a few times. The rearrangement joins TRBV7-6 to TRBJ2-2, with 8 positions matching TRBD2. The junction had 5 bases not matched to a gene; V was cut back by 5 bases and J by 0 bases. Germline CDR1 reads SGHVS; CDR2 reads FNYEAQ. The CDR3 runs to 16 residues. The CDR3 loop reads CASSLTSGANTGELFF. The CDR3 coding sequence is TGTGCCAGCAGCCTTACTAGCGGAGCGAACACCGGGGAGCTGTTTTTT.

The chain has TRBV28 and TRBJ1-3, with 7 bases identical to TRBD1. The CDR3 is 14 residues long. The J segment lost 0 bases and the V segment lost 4 bases, leaving 0 bases of the junction unmatched. Germline CDR1 MDHEN, CDR2 SYDVKM. CDR3: CASSSGGSGNTIYF. The CDR3, as DNA: TGTGCCAGCAGTTCAGGGGGCTCTGGAAACACCATATATTTT.

This clonotype was observed a single time. This chain joins TRBV20-1 and TRBJ2-7; 8 bases are a match to TRBD1. CDR1 DFQATT and CDR2 SNEGSKA come from the germline V gene (reference sequence). The CDR3 has 13 amino acids. Losses at the gene ends were 5 bases for V and 3 bases for J; bases not matched to a gene: 6. The CDR3 bases are TGCAGTGCTGAGGGGGACAGGCTCTACGAGCAGTACTTC. Translated, it gives CSAEGDRLYEQYF.

This clonotype was counted between two and nine times. The rearrangement links TRBV6-5 to TRBJ2-7, with no clear D. With 2 bases removed from V and 3 bases from J, the gap between germline ends came to 14 bases. CDR1 MNHEY and CDR2 SVGAGI come from the germline V gene. This CDR3 has 15 amino acids. The CDR3 reads CASSYGQPYIYEQYF. In DNA form, the CDR3 reads TGTGCCAGCAGTTACGGCCAACCCTACATCTACGAGCAGTACTTC.

The rearrangement links TRBV7-6 to TRBJ2-1; 9 bases are shared with TRBD2. Germline V lookup: CDR1 SGHVS, CDR2 FNYEAQ. V trimming: 0 bases; J trimming: 8 bases; junction bases outside the gene matches: 8. The CDR3 is 16 amino acids. The CDR3 region has the DNA TGTGCCAGCAGCTTAGCTACCGGGACTAGCCTACATGAGCAGTTCTTC. This encodes CASSLATGTSLHEQFF.

This chain links TRBV6-2 or TRBV6-3 with TRBJ2-7; 13 bases agree with TRBD2. Per germline, CDR1 MNHEY and CDR2 SVGEGT. J gave up 5 bases and V 9 bases, and 16 bases lay outside the gene matches. The CDR3 spans 17 residues. CDR3 bases: TGTGCCAGAACCCGGCACCCGACTAGCGGGAGGATGAACGAGCAGTACTTC. Its translation is CARTRHPTSGRMNEQYF.

This clonotype showed up just a few times. This chain uses TRBV18 with TRBJ2-7; D not certain. Deletions cut 2 bases from V and 3 bases from J, with 8 bases between. Per the germline V gene, CDR1 is KGHSH and CDR2 is LQKENI. This CDR3 comprises 13 residues. CDR3 region: CASSPTDSYEQYF. The CDR3 DNA reads as TGTGCCAGCTCACCAACGGATAGCTACGAGCAGTACTTC.

This clonotype has a single count. V gene TRBV18 combines with J gene TRBJ2-1; TRBD2 matches at 7 bases. J lost 5 bases, V lost 6 bases, and 4 bases had no gene match. CDR1 is KGHSH, CDR2 LQKENI, per germline. This CDR3 is 13 amino acids long. The CDR3 DNA reads as TGTGCCAGCTCCCCTACTAGCGACAATGAGCAGTTCTTC. This sequence encodes CASSPTSDNEQFF.

This clonotype was counted a few times. This sequence joins TRBV2 and TRBJ2-7, with D possibly TRBD1 on 5 matching bases. Trimming shortened V by 8 bases and J by 5 bases, and 13 bases separated the two germline ends. CDR1 is SNHLY and CDR2 is FYNNEI in the germline V gene. The CDR3 length is 12 residues. Here the CDR3 reads CASSRAGHEQYF. The CDR3 DNA sequence: TGTGCCAGCTCCCGGGCAGGGCACGAGCAGTACTTC. Full variable domain (remainder filled in from reference TRBV2 and TRBJ2-7): EPEVTQTPSHQVTQMGQEVILRCVPISNHLYFYWYRQILGQKVEFLVSFYNNEISEKSEIFDDQFSVERPDGSNFTLKIRSTKLEDSAMYFCASSRAGHEQYFGPGTRLTVT.

This clonotype was recorded once. The chain couples TRBV25-1 to TRBJ2-1; D may correspond to TRBD1 or TRBD2 (6 bases each). The V end was cut by 5 bases, the J end by 9 bases, with 23 bases between. The CDR3 runs to 16 residues. Looked up from germline, CDR1 is MGHDK and CDR2 is SYGVNS. The CDR3 DNA reads as TGTGCCAGCAGTCCCCGGGGGCGGGCTGGGCATGGTGAGCAGTTCTTC. This encodes CASSPRGRAGHGEQFF.

This clonotype was observed a few times. The genes are TRBV3-1 and TRBJ1-1; possibly TRBD1 for D (5 bases). Trimming cost V 0 bases and J 1 base, with 9 bases left between them. CDR3 length equals 15 residues. CDR1 and CDR2 (germline): LGHDT, YNNKEL (reference sequence). The CDR3 loop reads CASSQEGVGNTEAFF. The CDR3 DNA reads TGTGCCAGCAGCCAAGAGGGGGTCGGGAACACTGAAGCTTTCTTT.

This clonotype appeared a few times. The chain couples TRBV4-1 to TRBJ2-2; D remains ambiguous. The germline gives CDR1 MGHRA, CDR2 YSYEKL. Trimming left V 4 bases short and J 3 bases short, with 6 bases between. This CDR3 region has 13 residues. The CDR3 DNA reads TGCGCCAGCAGCCTTATACACACCGGGGAGCTGTTTTTT. This sequence encodes CASSLIHTGELFF.

The rearrangement links TRBV20-1 to TRBJ1-4; D remains ambiguous. Trimming shortened V by 6 bases and J by 5 bases, and 13 bases separated the two germline ends. Germline-derived CDR1 and CDR2 are DFQATT and SNEGSKA (reference sequence). The CDR3 extends over 13 amino acids. The CDR3, as DNA: TGCAGTGCCCCTTCGGTGATGAATGAAAAACTGTTTTTT. Translating it yields CSAPSVMNEKLFF.

The chain joins TRBV10-1 to TRBJ2-3; D is perhaps TRBD2 (6 bases). The CDR3 runs 13 residues. V was pared by 6 bases and J by 3 bases, with 10 bases between. The germline CDR1 and CDR2 sequences are WNHNN and SYGVQD (reference sequence). CDR3 sequence reads: CASREGRTDTQYF. For the CDR3, the DNA is TGCGCCAGCAGGGAGGGCCGTACAGATACGCAGTATTTT.

The chain employs TRBV29-1 and TRBJ2-1; TRBD1 might be the D (6 bases). Trimming took 7 bases from V and 6 from J, leaving 13 bases between them. CDR3 length equals 12 residues. CDR1 and CDR2 from the germline V gene are SQVTM and ANQGSEA. CDR3 amino acids: CSAEGQVNEQFF. The CDR3 DNA follows: TGCAGCGCAGAGGGACAAGTCAATGAGCAGTTCTTC.

This clonotype has a handful of counts. DNA of the CDR3: TGCGCCAGCAGTGAGGGACTAGCGTTCAATGAGCAGTTCTTC. It is translated as CASSEGLAFNEQFF. The rearrangement joins TRBV10-1 to TRBJ2-1, with TRBD2 matching over 9 bases. With V trimmed by 2 bases and J by 6 bases, 2 bases remained unmatched. CDR3 length equals 14 residues. The germline V gene encodes CDR1 WNHNN and CDR2 SYGVQD (reference sequence).

The chain couples TRBV11-2 to TRBJ1-2; D is uncertain. The germline V gene has CDR1 SGHAT and CDR2 FQNNGV. V was shortened by 3 bases and J by 2 bases, with 10 bases between the two germline ends. CDR3 size: 14 residues. CDR3 DNA sequence: TGTGCCAGCAGCTTGGGCAGTGAAAACTATGGCTACACCTTC. It encodes CASSLGSENYGYTF.

The chain carries TRBV20-1 and TRBJ2-3; tentative D call: TRBD1 (6 bases). Germline V gene data show CDR1 as DFQATT and CDR2 as SNEGSKA (reference sequence). The CDR3 is 12 amino acids. V was pared by 6 bases and J by 4 bases, with 11 bases between. This CDR3 is CSAPDSPDTQYF. The DNA for the CDR3 is TGCAGTGCCCCGGACAGTCCAGATACGCAGTATTTT.

The chain has TRBV7-2 and TRBJ1-1, with 8 bases that match TRBD1. With V trimmed by 5 bases and J by 7 bases, 9 bases remained unmatched. This CDR3 has 14 amino acids. Germline-derived CDR1 and CDR2 are SGHTA and FQGNSA. CDR3 sequence (DNA): TGTGCCAGCAGCACCCCAGGGGGCGCAGTTGAAGCTTTCTTT. Amino acids: CASSTPGGAVEAFF.